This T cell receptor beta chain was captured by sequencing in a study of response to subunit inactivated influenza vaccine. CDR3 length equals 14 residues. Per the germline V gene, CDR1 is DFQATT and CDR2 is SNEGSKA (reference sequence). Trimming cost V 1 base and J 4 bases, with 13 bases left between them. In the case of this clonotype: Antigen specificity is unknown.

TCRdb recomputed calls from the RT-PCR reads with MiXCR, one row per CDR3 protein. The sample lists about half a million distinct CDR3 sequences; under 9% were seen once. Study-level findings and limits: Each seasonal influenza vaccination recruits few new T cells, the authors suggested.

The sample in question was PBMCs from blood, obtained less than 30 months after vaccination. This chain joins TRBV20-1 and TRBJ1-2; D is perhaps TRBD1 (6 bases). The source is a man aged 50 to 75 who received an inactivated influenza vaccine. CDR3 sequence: CSARGRGTGYGYTF. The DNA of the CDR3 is TGCAGTGCTAGAGGCAGGGGTACGGGCTATGGCTACACCTTC.